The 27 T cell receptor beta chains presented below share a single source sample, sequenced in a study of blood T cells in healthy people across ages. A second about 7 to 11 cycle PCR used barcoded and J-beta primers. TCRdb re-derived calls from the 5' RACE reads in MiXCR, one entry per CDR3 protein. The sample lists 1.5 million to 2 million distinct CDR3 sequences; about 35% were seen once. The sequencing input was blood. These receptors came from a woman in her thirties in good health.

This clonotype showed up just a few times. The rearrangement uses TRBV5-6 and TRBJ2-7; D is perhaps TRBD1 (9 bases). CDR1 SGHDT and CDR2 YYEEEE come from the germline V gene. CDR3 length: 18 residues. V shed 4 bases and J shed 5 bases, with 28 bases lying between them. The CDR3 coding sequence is TGTGCCAGCAGCGGGACTAGGGGACAGGGAGTCGGGATAGACGAGCAGTACTTC. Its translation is CASSGTRGQGVGIDEQYF.

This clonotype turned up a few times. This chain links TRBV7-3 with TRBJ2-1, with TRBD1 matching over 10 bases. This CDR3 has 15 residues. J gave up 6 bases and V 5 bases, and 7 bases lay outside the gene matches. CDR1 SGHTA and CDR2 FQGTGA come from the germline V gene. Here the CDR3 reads CASSAGTGALNEQFF. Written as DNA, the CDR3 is TGTGCCAGCAGCGCCGGGACAGGGGCCCTCAATGAGCAGTTCTTC.

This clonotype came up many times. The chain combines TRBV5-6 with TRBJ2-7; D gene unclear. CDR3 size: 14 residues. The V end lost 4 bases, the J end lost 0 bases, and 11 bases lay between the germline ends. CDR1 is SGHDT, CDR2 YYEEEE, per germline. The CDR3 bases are TGTGCCAGCAGCCTCTCGGGCAACTCCTACGAGCAGTACTTC. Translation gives CASSLSGNSYEQYF.

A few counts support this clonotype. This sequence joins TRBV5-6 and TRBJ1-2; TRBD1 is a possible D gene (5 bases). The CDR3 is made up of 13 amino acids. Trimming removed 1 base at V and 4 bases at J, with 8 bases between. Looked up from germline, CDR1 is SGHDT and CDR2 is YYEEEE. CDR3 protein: CASSLRDGYGYTF. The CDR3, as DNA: TGTGCCAGCAGCTTGCGGGACGGCTATGGCTACACCTTC.

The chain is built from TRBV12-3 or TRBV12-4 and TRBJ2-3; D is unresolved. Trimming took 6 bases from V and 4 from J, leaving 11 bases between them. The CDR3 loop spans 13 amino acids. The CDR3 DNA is TGTGCCAGCAGAGGTGTGGGATCAGATACGCAGTATTTT. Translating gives CASRGVGSDTQYF.

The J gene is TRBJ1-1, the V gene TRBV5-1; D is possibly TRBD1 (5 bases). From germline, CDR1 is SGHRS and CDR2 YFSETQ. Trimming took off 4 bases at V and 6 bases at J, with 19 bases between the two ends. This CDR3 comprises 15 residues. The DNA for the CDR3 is TGCGCCAGCAGCATCGGGGGGAATTACGGCGCTGAAGCTTTCTTT. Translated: CASSIGGNYGAEAFF.

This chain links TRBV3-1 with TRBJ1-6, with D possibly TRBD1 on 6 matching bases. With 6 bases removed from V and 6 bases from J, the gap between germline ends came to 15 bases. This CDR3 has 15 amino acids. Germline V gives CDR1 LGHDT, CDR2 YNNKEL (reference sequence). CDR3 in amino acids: CASRVDRRGNSPLHF. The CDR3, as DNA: TGTGCCAGCAGGGTAGATCGCAGGGGTAATTCACCCCTCCACTTT.

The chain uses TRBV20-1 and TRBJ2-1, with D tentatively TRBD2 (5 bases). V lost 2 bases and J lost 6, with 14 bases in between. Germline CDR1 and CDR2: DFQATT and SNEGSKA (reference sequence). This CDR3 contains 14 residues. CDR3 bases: TGCAGTGCTAGAATCGGGGAAGTCTTCAATGAGCAGTTCTTC. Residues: CSARIGEVFNEQFF.

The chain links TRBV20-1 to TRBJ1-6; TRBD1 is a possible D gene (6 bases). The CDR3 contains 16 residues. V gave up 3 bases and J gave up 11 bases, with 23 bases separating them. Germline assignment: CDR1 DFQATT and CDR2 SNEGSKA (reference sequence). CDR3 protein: CSARGGSGADQAPLHF. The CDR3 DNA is TGCAGTGCTAGGGGGGGGTCAGGGGCCGACCAGGCACCCCTCCACTTT.

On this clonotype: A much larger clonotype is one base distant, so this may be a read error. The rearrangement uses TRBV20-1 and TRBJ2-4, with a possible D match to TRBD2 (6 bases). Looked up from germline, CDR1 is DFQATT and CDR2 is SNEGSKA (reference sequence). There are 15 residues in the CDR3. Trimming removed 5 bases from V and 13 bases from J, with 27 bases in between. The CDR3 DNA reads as TGCAGTGCTCCAGGTCAGACTAGGGGCTTGTACGTGCAGTACTTC. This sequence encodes CSAPGQTRGLYVQYF.

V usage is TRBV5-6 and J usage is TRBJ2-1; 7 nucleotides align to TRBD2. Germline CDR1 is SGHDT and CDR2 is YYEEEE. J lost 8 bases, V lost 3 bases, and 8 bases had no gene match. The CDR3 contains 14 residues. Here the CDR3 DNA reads TGTGCCAGCAGCTGGACGCTAGCGGCGGATGAGCAGTTCTTC. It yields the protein CASSWTLAADEQFF.

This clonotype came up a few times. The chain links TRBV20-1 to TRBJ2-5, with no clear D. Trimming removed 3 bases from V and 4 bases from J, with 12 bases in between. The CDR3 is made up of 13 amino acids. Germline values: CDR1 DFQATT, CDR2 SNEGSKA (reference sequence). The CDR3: CSASPPEGETQYF. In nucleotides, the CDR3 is TGCAGTGCTAGCCCTCCGGAAGGAGAGACCCAGTACTTC.

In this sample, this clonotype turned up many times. The CDR3 coding sequence is TGTGCCAGCAGCCAGACCGGAGGTCCGAAGACCCAGTACTTC. This sequence encodes CASSQTGGPKTQYF. The V gene is TRBV3-1, the J gene TRBJ2-5; D perhaps matches TRBD2 (5 bases). Deletions cut 3 bases from V and 6 bases from J, with 14 bases between. Germline V gene sequence: CDR1 LGHDT, CDR2 YNNKEL (reference sequence). This CDR3 has 14 amino acids.

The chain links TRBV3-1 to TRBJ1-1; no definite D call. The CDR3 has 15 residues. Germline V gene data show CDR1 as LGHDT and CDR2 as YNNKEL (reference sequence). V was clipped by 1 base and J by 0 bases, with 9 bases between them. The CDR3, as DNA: TGTGCCAGCAGCCAAGCTACAGCCATGAACACTGAAGCTTTCTTT. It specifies CASSQATAMNTEAFF.

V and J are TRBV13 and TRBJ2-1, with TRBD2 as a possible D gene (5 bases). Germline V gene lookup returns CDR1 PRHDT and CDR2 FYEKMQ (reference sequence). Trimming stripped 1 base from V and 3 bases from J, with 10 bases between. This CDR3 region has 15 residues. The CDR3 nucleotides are TGTGCCAGCAGCTTAGATAGCGAGCACTACAATGAGCAGTTCTTC. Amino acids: CASSLDSEHYNEQFF.

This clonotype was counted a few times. CDR3 DNA sequence: TGTGCCAGCAGCAAAACAGGGGAGACCCAGTACTTC. Its translation is CASSKTGETQYF. The chain uses TRBV7-9 and TRBJ2-5; perhaps TRBD1 as D (6 bases). The CDR3 spans 12 residues. Trimming pared 5 bases from V and 5 bases from J, leaving 9 bases between. Germline V gene sequence: CDR1 SEHNR, CDR2 FQNEAQ (reference sequence).

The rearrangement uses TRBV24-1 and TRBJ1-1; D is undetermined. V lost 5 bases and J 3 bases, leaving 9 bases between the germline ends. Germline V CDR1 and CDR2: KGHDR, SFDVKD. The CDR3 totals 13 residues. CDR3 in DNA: TGTGCCACCAGTGCGGGGAGGTACACTGAAGCTTTCTTT. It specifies CATSAGRYTEAFF.

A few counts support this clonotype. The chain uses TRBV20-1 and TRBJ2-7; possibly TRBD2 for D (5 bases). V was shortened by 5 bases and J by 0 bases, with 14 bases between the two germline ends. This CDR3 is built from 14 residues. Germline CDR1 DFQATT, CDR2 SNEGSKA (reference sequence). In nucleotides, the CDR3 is TGCAGTGCTCAAGCAAGCGGATTCTCCTACGAGCAGTACTTC. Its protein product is CSAQASGFSYEQYF.

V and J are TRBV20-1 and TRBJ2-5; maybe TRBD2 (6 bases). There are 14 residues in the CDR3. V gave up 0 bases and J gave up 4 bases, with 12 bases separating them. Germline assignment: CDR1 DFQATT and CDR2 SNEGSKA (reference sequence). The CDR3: CSARDHGGGETQYF. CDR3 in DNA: TGCAGTGCTAGAGATCACGGGGGAGGAGAGACCCAGTACTTC.

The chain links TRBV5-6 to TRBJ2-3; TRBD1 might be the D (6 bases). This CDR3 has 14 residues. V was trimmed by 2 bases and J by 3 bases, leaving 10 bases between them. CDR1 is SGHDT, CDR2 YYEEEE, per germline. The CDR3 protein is CASSFFTGTDTQYF. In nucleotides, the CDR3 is TGTGCCAGCAGCTTCTTCACAGGGACAGATACGCAGTATTTT. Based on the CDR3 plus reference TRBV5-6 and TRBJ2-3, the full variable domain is DAGVTQSPTHLIKTRGQQVTLRCSPKSGHDTVSWYQQALGQGPQFIFQYYEEEERQRGNFPDRFSGHQFPNYSSELNVNALLLGDSALYLCASSFFTGTDTQYFGPGTRLTVL.

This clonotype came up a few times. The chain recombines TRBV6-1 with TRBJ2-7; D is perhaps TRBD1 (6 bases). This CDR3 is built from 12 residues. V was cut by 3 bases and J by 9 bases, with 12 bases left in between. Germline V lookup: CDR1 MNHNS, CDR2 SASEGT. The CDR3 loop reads CASSDWGLGQYF. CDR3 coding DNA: TGTGCCAGCAGTGATTGGGGGCTAGGGCAGTACTTC.

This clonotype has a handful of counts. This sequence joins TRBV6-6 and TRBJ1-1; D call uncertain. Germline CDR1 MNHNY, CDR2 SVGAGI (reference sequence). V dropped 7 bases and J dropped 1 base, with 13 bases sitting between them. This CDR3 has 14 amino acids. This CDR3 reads CASMWGTANTEAFF. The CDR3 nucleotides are TGTGCCAGCATGTGGGGAACAGCGAACACTGAAGCTTTCTTT.

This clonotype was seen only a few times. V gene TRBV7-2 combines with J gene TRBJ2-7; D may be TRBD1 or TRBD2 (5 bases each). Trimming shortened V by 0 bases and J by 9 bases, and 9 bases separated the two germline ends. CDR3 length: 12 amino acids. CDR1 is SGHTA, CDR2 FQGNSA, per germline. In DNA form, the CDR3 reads TGTGCCAGCAGCTTAGCGTCGAGGGGGCAGTACTTC. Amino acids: CASSLASRGQYF.

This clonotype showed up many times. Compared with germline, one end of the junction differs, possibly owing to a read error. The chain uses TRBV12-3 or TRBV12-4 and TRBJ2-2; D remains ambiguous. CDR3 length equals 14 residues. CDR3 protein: CASSLGQNTGELFF. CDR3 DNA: TGTGCCAGCAGCTTAGGCCAGAACACCGGGGAGCTGTTTTTT.

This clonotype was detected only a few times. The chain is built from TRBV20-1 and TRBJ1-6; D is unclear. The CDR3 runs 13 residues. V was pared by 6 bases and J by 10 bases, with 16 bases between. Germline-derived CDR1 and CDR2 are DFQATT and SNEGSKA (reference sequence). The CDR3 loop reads CSAKTAGWSPLHF. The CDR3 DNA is TGCAGTGCGAAGACGGCAGGATGGTCACCCCTCCACTTT.

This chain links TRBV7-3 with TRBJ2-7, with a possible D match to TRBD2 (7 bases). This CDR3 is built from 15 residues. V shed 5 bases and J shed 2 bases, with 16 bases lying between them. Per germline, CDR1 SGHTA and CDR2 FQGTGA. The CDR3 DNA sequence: TGTGCCAGCAGCCCTTCGCAAGGGGGGGCCTACGAGCAGTACTTC. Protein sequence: CASSPSQGGAYEQYF.

CDR3 amino acids: CAGTTIPDCLFKAFF. The CDR3 coding sequence is TGTGCCGGCACCACGATACCTGACTGCCTTTTTAAAGCTTTCTTT. The genes are TRBV12-3 or TRBV12-4 and TRBJ1-1; unclear D gene. V lost 11 bases and J lost 9, with 28 bases in between. The CDR3 has 15 amino acids.